The entry below describes one T cell receptor (beta chain). Using a J-beta primer mix together with a sample-barcoded 5' primer, a second PCR was run for about 6 to 12 cycles. One entry per CDR3 protein, called by TCRdb with MiXCR from the 5' RACE reads. The sample has some 1.4 million distinct CDR3 sequences; around 39% are singletons. The data are from a study of blood T cells in healthy people across ages. This CDR3 has 17 residues. V lost 4 bases to trimming and J lost 5 bases, with 21 bases between them. Germline values: CDR1 SGDLS, CDR2 YYNGEE. The clonotype was recovered from a woman aged 18-29 years in good health. Sequenced sample: blood. The rearrangement uses TRBV9 and TRBJ2-2, with D possibly called TRBD1 or TRBD2 (6 bases each). Written as DNA, the CDR3 is TGTGCCAGCAGCAAGAGGGGGGATGAAAGTTGGACCGGGGAGCTGTTTTTT. Translating it yields CASSKRGDESWTGELFF.